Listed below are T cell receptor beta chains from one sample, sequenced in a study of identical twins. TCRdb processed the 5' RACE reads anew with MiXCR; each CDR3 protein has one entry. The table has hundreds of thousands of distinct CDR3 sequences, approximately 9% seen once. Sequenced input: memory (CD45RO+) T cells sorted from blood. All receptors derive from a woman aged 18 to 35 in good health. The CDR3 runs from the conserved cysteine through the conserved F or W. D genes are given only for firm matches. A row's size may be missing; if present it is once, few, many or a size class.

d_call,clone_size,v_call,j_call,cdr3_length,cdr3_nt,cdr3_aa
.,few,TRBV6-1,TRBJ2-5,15,TGTGCCAGCAGCCCTCCGTGGGGATGGGGGGAGACCCAGTACTTC,CASSPPWGWGETQYF
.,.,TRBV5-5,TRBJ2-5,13,TGTGCCATCAGCCCGGGGCTACGGGAGACCCAGTACTTC,CAISPGLRETQYF
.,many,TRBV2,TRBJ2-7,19,TGTGCCAGCAGTGAAGTCTTTCGAGTGGGGGACGGCGCTTCCTACGAGCAGTACTTC,CASSEVFRVGDGASYEQYF
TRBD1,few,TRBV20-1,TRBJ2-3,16,TGCAGTGCTAGAGATCTGGGACAGGGGGCTCCAGATACGCAGTATTTT,CSARDLGQGAPDTQYF
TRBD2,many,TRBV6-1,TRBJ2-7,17,TGTGCCAGCAGTCCTCTTGAGTCCAGCGGGAAGAGTGGCGAGCAGTACTTC,CASSPLESSGKSGEQYF
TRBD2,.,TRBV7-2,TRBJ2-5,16,TGTGCCAGCAGTCCTGTCGGGACTAGCGGGAGGGAGACCCAGTACTTC,CASSPVGTSGRETQYF
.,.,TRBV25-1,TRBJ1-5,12,TGTGCCAGCGCGGAGGGAGATCAGCCCCAGCATTTT,CASAEGDQPQHF
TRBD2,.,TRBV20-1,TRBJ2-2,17,TGCTGTGCTAGAACCATGACTAGCGGGGGGTCTACCGGGGAGCTGTTTTTT,CCARTMTSGGSTGELFF
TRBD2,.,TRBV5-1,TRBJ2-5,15,TGCGCCAGCAGCTCCGCCGGGACTAGGGAAGAGACCCAGTACTTC,CASSSAGTREETQYF
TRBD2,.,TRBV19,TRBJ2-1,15,TGTGCCAGTAGTACCCAGCGGGGGGGCGGCCATGAGCAGTTCTTC,CASSTQRGGGHEQFF
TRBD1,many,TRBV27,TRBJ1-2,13,TGTGCCAGCAGTGGACAGGGGAACTATGGCTACACCTTC,CASSGQGNYGYTF
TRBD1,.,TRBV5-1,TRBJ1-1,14,TGCGCCAGCAGCCAGGACAGGGTGTCTTTTCGAGCTTTCTTT,CASSQDRVSFRAFF
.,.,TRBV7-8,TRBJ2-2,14,TGTGCCAGCAGCTTAGCCGGTGTGTCCGGGGAGCTGTTTTTT,CASSLAGVSGELFF
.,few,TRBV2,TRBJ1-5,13,TGTGCCAGCTCCAGGGAAGGCAATCAGCCCCAGCATTTT,CASSREGNQPQHF
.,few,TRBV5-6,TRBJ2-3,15,TGTGCCAGCAGCTTAAAAGGGTCAGCTACAGATACGCAGTATTTT,CASSLKGSATDTQYF
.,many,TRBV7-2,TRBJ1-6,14,TGTGCCAGCAGCTTATCCATGGGTCCTTCACCCCTCCACTTT,CASSLSMGPSPLHF
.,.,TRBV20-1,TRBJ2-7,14,TGCAGTGCTCCCCCCTGGCAGGGCGCGCGCGAGCAGTACTTC,CSAPPWQGAREQYF
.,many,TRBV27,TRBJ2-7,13,TGTGCCAGCAGTTTGACAGTCTACTACGAGCAGTACTTC,CASSLTVYYEQYF
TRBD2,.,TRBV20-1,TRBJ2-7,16,TGCAGTGCTTCCGGGACTAGCGGGGTCAGCTCCTACGAGCAGTACTTC,CSASGTSGVSSYEQYF
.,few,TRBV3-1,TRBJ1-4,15,TGTGCCAGCAGCCAAGAATTTAGCGGGAAAGAAAAACTGTTTTTT,CASSQEFSGKEKLFF
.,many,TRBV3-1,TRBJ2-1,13,TGTGCCAGCAGCCTACGAGGGGGGAATGAGCAGTTCTTC,CASSLRGGNEQFF
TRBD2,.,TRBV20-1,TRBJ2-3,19,TGCAGTGCTAGAGTCGCACTAGCGGGGGGAAGTTCTAGCACAGATACGCAGTATTTT,CSARVALAGGSSSTDTQYF
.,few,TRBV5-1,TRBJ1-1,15,TGCGCCAGCAGCTTTTTGGGGGGAGTGAACACTGAAGCTTTCTTT,CASSFLGGVNTEAFF
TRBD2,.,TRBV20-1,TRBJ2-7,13,TGCAGTGCTACCGGGACTAGGGACTTTGTGCAGTACTTC,CSATGTRDFVQYF